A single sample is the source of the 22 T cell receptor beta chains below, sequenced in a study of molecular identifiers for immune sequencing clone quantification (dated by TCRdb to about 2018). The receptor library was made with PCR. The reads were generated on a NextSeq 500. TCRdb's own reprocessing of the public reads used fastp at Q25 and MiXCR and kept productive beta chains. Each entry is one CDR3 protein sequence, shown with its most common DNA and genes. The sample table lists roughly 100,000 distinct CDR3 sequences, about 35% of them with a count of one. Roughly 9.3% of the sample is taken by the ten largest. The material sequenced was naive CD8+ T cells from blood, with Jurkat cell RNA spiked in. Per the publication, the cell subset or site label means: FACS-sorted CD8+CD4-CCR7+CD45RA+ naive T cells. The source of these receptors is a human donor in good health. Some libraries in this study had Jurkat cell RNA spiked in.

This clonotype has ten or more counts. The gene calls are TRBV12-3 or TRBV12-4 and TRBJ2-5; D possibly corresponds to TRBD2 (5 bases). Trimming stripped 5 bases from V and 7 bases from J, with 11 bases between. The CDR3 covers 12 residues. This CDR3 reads CASSPGLGTQYF. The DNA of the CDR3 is TGTGCCAGCAGTCCGGGATTGGGGACCCAGTACTTC.

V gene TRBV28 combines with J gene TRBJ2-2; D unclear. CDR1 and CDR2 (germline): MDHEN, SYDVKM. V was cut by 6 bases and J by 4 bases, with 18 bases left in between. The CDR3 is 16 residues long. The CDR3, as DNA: TGTGCCAGCAGAACACCTGGTTCGGTAGGCACCGGGGAGCTGTTTTTT. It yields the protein CASRTPGSVGTGELFF.

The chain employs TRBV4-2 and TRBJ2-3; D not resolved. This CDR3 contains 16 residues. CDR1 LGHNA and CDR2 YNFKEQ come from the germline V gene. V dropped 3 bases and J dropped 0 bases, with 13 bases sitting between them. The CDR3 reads CASSHEYSPSTDTQYF. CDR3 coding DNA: TGTGCCAGCAGCCATGAGTACAGCCCTAGCACAGATACGCAGTATTTT.

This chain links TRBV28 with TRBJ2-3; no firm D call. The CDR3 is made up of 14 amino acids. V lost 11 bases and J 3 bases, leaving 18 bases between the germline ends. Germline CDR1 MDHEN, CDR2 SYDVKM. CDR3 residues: CARPPGLETDTQYF. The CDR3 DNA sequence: TGTGCCCGCCCTCCGGGCCTCGAAACAGATACGCAGTATTTT.

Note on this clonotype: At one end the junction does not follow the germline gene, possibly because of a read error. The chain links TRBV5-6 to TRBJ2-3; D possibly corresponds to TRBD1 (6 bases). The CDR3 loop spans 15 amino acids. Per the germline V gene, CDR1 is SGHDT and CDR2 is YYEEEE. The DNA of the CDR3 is TGTGCCAGCAGCTCGTACAGGGTTAGCACAGATACGCGGTATTTT. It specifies CASSSYRVSTDTRYF.

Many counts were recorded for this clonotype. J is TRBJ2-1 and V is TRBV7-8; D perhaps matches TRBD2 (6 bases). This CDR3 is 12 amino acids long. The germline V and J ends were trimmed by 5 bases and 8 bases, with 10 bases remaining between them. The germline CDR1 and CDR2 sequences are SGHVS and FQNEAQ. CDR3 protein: CASSAGNYEQFF. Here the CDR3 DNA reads TGTGCCAGCAGCGCGGGGAACTATGAGCAGTTCTTC.

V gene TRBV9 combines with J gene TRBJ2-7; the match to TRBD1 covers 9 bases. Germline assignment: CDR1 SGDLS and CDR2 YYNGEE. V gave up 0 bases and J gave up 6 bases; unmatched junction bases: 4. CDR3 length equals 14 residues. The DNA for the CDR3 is TGTGCCAGCAGCGTAGTAGGGACAGGGTCCGAGCAGTACTTC. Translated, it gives CASSVVGTGSEQYF.

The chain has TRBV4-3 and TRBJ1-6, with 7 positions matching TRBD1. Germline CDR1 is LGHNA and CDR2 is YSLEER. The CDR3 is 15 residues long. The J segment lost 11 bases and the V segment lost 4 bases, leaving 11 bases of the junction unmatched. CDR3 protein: CASSPGGQPYAPLHF. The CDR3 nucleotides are TGCGCCAGCAGCCCAGGGGGACAGCCATATGCACCCCTCCACTTT.

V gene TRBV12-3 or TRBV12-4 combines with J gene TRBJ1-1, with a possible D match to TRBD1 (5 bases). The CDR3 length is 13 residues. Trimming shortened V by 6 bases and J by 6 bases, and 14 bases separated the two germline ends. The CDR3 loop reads CASRMGRGSEAFF. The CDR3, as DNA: TGTGCCAGCAGAATGGGTAGGGGTTCTGAAGCTTTCTTT.

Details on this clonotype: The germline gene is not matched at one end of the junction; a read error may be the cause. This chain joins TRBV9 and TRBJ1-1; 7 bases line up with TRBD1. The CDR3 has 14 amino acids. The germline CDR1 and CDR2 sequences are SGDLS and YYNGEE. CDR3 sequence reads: CASSEGTVNTEAIF. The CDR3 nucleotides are TGTGCCAGCAGCGAGGGGACAGTGAACACTGAAGCTATCTTT.

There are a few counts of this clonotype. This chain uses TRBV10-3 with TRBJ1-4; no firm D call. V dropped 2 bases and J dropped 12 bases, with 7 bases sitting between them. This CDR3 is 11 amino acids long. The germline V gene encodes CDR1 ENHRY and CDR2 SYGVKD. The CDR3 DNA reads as TGTGCCATCAGTGAGGGGGATGAACTGTTTTTT. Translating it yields CAISEGDELFF.

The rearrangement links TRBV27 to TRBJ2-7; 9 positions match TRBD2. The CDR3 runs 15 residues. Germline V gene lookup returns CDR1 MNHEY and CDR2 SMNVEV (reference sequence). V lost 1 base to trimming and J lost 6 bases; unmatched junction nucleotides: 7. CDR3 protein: CASSLYAGGRSEQYF. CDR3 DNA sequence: TGTGCCAGCAGTTTATACGCGGGAGGGAGGTCCGAGCAGTACTTC.

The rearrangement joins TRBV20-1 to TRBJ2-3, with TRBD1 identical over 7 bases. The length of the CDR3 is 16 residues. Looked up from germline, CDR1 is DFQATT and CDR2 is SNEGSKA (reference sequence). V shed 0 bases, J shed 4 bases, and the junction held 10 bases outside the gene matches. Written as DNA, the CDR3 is TGCAGTGCTAGAGACAGGGACAGTCCCGGCCCAGATACGCAGTATTTT. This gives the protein CSARDRDSPGPDTQYF.

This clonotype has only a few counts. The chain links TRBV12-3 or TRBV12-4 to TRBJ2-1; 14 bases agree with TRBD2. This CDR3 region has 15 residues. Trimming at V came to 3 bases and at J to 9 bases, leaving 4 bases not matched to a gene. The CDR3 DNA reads TGTGCCAGCAGTTTCCCGGGACTAGCGGGAGTTGAGCAGTTCTTC. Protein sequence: CASSFPGLAGVEQFF.

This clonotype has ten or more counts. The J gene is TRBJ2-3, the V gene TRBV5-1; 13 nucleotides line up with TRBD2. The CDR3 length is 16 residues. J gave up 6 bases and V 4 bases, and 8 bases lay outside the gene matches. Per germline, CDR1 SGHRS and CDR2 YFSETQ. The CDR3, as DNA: TGCGCCAGCAGCAGGGGACTAGCGGGGCAGGTCGATACGCAGTATTTT. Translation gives CASSRGLAGQVDTQYF. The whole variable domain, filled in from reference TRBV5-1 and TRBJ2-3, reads KAGVTQTPRYLIKTRGQQVTLSCSPISGHRSVSWYQQTPGQGLQFLFEYFSETQRNKGNFPGRFSGRQFSNSRSEMNVSTLELGDSALYLCASSRGLAGQVDTQYFGPGTRLTVL.

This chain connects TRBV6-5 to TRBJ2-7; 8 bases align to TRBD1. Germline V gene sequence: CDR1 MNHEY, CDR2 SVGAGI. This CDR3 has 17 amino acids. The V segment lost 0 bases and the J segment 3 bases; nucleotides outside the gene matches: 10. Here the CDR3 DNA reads TGTGCCAGCAGTTACTCGATACAATGGGGACAGGTCTACGAGCAGTACTTC. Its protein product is CASSYSIQWGQVYEQYF.

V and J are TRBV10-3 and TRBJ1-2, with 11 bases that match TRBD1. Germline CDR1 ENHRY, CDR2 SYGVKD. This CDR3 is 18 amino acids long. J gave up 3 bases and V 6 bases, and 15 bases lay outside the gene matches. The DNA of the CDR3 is TGTGCCATCAGACCCTACTCCGGGACAGGGGGATCCGACTATGGCTACACCTTC. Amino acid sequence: CAIRPYSGTGGSDYGYTF.

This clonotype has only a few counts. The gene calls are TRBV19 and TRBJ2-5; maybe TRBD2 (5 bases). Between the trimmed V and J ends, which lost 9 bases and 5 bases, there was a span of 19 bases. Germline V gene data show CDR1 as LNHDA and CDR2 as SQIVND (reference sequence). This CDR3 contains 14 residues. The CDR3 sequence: CASGTDSSWETQYF. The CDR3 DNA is TGTGCCAGCGGAACGGACTCCTCGTGGGAGACCCAGTACTTC.

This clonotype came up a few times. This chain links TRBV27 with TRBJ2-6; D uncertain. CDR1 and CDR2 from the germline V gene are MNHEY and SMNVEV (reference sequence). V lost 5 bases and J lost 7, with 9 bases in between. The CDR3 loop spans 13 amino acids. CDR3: CASSPMRANVLTF. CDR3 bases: TGTGCCAGCAGTCCTATGCGAGCCAACGTCCTGACTTTC.

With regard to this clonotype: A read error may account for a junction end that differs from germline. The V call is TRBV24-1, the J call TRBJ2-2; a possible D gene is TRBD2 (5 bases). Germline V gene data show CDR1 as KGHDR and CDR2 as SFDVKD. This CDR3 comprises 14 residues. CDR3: CATSHIDSPGELYF. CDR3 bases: TGTGCCACCAGCCACATAGACTCCCCCGGGGAGCTGTATTTT.

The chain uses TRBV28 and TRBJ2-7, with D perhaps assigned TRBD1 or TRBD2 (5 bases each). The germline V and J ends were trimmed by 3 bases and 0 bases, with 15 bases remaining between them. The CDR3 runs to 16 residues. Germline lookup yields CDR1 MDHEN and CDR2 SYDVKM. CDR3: CASSFPGAESSYEQYF. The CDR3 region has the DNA TGTGCCAGCAGTTTCCCCGGGGCGGAGAGCTCCTACGAGCAGTACTTC.

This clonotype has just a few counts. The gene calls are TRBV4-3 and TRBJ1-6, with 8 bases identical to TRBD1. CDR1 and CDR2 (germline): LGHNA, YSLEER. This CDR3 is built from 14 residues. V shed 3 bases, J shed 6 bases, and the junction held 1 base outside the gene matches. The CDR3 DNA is TGCGCCAGCAGCCAGGACAGGGCTAATTCACCCCTCCACTTT. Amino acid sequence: CASSQDRANSPLHF.